A single T cell receptor (beta chain) is shown here with its context. Its antigen is undetermined. Through a sample-barcoded 5' primer and a J-beta primer mix, a second PCR was run for roughly 7 to 12 cycles. TCRdb used MiXCR to reprocess the 5' RACE reads, holding one entry per CDR3 protein. The data contain some 1.5 million distinct CDR3 sequences, roughly 27% of them singletons. The data derive from a study of blood T cells in healthy people across ages. The CDR3 has 14 amino acids. The V gene's germline CDR1 is WSHSY and CDR2 SAAADI. Aged roughly 6 to 100, donors were systemically healthy Caucasians from Russia. Notes on the study in general: TCR beta diversity correlated strongly with naive T cell percentage.

This TCR came from a woman aged 30 to 39 in good health. Sequencing was carried out using blood. The chain has TRBV10-2 and TRBJ2-5, with 10 bases matching TRBD2. The DNA end favors TRBJ2-7, so the J call may be wrong. CDR3 loop: CASRAGLASYEQYF. The CDR3 region has the DNA TGCGCCAGCAGAGCGGGACTAGCGTCCTACGAGCAGTACTTC.